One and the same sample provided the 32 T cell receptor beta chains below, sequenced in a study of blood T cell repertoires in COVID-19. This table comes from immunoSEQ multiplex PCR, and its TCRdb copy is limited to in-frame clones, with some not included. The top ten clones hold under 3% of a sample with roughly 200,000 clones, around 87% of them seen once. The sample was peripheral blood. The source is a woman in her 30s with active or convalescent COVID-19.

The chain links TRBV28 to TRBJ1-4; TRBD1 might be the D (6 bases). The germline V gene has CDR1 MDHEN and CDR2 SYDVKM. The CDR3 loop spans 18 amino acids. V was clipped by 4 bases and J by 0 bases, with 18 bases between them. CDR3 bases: TGTGCCAGCAGTTCCCCCTCCATGACAGGCGCAACTAATGAAAAACTGTTTTTT. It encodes CASSSPSMTGATNEKLFF.

CDR3 amino acids: CASSPWDRGSSPLHF. CDR3 sequence (DNA): TGCGCCAGCAGCCCGTGGGACAGGGGTTCCTCACCCCTCCACTTT. This chain links TRBV5-1 with TRBJ1-6, with 10 positions matching TRBD1. Trimming removed 4 bases from V and 10 bases from J; junction bases left unmatched: 8. The CDR3 has 15 residues. Germline-derived CDR1 and CDR2 are SGHRS and YFSETQ.

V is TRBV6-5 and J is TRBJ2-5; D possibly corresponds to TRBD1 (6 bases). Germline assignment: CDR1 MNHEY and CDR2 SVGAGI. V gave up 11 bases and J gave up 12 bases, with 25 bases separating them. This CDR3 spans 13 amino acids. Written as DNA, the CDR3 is TGTGCCGGCCGCCCCGGGGACACCGGGGTCGAGTACTTC. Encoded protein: CAGRPGDTGVEYF.

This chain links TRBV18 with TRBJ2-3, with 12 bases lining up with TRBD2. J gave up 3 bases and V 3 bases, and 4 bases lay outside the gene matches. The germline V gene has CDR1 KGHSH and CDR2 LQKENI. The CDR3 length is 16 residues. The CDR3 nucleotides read TGTGCCAGCTCACCGGTAACTAGCGGGAGGACAGATACGCAGTATTTT. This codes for CASSPVTSGRTDTQYF.

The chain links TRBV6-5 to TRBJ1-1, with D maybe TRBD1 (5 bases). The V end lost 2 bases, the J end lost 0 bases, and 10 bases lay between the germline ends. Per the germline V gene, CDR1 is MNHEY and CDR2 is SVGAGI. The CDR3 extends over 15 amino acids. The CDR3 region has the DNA TGTGCCAGCAGTTACGTCCAGGGCCTGAACACTGAAGCTTTCTTT. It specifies CASSYVQGLNTEAFF.

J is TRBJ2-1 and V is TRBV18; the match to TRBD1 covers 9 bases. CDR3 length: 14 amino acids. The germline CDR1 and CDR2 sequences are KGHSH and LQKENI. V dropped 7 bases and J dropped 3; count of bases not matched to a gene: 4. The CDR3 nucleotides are TGTGCCAGCTTTGGGGACAGGGACTACAATGAGCAGTTCTTC. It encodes CASFGDRDYNEQFF.

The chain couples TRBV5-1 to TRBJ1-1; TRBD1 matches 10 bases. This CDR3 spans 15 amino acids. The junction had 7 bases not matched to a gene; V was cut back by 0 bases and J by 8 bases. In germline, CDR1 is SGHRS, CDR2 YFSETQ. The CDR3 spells CASSLAGDRGREAFF. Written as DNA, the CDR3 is TGCGCCAGCAGCTTGGCCGGGGACAGGGGTAGAGAAGCTTTCTTT.

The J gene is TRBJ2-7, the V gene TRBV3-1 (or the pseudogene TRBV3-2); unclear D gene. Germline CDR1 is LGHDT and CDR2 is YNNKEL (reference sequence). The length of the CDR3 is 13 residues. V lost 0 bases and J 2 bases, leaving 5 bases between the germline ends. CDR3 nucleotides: TGTGCCAGCAGCCAAGATGGGCCCTACGAGCAGTACTTC. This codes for CASSQDGPYEQYF.

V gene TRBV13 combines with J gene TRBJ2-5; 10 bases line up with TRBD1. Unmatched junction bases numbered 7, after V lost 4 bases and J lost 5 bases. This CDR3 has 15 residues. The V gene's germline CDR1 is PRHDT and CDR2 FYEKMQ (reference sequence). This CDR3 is CASSSRQGALETQYF. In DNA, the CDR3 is TGTGCCAGCAGCTCCAGACAGGGGGCCCTTGAGACCCAGTACTTC.

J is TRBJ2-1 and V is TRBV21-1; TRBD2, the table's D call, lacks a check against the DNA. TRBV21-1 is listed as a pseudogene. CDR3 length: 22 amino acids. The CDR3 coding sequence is TGTGCCAGCAGCAACCTAAAAAGATTGGGACTAGCGGGAATAACTCGGTACAATGAGCAGTTCTTC. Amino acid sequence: CASSNLKRLGLAGITRYNEQFF.

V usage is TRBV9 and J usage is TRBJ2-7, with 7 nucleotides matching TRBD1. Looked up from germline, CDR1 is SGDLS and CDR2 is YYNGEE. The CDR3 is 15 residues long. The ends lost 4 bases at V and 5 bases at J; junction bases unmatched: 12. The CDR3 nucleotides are TGTGCCAGCAGCACCCAGACGACAGGGATCAACGAGCAGTACTTC. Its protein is CASSTQTTGINEQYF.

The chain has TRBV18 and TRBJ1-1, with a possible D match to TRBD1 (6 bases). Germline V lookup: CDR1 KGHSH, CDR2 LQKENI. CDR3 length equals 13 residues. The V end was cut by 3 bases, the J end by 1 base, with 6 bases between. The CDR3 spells CASSPGANTEAFF. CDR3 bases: TGTGCCAGCTCACCGGGGGCGAACACTGAAGCTTTCTTT. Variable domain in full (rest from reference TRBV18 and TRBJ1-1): NAGVMQNPRHLVRRRGQEARLRCSPMKGHSHVYWYRQLPEEGLKFMVYLQKENIIDESGMPKERFSAEFPKEGPSILRIQQVVRGDSAAYFCASSPGANTEAFFGQGTRLTVV.

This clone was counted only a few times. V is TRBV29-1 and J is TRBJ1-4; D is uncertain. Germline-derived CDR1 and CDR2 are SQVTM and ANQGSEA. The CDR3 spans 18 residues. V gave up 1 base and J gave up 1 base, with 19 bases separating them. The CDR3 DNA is TGCAGCGTTGAAGTTTGGGCGGGAAGTGGGCGAACTAATGAAAAACTGTTTTTT. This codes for CSVEVWAGSGRTNEKLFF.

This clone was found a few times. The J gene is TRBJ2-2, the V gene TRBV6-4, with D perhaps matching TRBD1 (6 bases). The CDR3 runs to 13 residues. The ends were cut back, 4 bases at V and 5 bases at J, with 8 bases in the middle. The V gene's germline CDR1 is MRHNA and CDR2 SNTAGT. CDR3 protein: CASSVGTTGELFF. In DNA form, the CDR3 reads TGTGCCAGCAGTGTCGGGACAACCGGGGAGCTGTTTTTT.

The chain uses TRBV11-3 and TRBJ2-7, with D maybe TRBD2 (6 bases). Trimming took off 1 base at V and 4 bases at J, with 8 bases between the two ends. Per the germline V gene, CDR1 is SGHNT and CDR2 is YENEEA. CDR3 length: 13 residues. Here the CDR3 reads CASSLGGEYEQYF. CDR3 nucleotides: TGTGCCAGCAGCTTAGGCGGGGAGTACGAGCAGTACTTC.

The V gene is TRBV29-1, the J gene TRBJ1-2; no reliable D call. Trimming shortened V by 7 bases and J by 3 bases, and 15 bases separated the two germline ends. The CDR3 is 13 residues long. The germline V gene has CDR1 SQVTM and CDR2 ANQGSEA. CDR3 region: CSAQDKPYYGYTF. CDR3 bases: TGCAGCGCCCAAGACAAACCGTACTATGGCTACACCTTC.

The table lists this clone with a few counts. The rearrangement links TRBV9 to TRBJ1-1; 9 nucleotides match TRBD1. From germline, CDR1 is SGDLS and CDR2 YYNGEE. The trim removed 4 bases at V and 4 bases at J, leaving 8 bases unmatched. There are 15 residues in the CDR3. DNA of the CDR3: TGTGCCAGCAGCCCAAGGCCACAGGGGGCCACTGAAGCTTTCTTT. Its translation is CASSPRPQGATEAFF.

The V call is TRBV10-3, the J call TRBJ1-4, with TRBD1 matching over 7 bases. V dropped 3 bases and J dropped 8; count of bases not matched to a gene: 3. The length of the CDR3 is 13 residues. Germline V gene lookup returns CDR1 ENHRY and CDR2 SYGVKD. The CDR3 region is CAISERQGEKLFF. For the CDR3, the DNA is TGTGCCATCAGTGAACGACAGGGAGAAAAACTGTTTTTT.

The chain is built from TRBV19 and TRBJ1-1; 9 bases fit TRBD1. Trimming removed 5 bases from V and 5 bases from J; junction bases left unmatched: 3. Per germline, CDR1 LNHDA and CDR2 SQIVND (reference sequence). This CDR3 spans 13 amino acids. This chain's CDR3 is CASSDRGLTEAFF. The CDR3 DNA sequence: TGTGCCAGTAGTGACAGGGGGTTGACTGAAGCTTTCTTT. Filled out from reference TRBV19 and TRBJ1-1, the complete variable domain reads DGGITQSPKYLFRKEGQNVTLSCEQNLNHDAMYWYRQDPGQGLRLIYYSQIVNDFQKGDIAEGYSVSREKKESFPLTVTSAQKNPTAFYLCASSDRGLTEAFFGQGTRLTVV.

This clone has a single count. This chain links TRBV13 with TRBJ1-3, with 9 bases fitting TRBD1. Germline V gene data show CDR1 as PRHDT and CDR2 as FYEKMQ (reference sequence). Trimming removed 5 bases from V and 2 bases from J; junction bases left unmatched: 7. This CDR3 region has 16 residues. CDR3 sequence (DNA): TGTGCCAGCAGCGCCCGGTGGACAGGGGCTGGAAACACCATATATTTT. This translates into CASSARWTGAGNTIYF.

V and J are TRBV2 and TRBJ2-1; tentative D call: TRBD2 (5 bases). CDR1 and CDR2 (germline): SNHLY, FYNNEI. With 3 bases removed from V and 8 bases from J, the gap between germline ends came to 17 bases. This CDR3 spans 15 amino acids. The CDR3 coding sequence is TGTGCCAGCAGTGAGAGGAGCGGAGGACCCGATGAGCAGTTCTTC. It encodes CASSERSGGPDEQFF.

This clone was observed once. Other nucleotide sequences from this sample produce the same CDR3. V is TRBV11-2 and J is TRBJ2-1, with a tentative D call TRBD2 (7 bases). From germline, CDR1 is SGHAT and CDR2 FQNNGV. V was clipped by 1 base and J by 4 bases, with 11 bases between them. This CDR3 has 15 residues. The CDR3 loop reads CASSLAGGSYNEQFF. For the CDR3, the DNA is TGTGCCAGCAGCTTAGCGGGGGGCTCGTACAATGAGCAGTTCTTC.

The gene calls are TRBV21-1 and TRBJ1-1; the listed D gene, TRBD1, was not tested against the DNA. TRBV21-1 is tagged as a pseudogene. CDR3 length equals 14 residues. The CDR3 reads CASSKSSVNTEAFF. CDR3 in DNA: TGTGCCAGCAGCAAATCGTCAGTGAACACTGAAGCTTTCTTT.

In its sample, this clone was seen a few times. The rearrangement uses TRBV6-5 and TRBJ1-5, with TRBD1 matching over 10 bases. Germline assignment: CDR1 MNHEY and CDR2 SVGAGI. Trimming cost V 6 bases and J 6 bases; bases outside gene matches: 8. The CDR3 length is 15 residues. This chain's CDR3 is CASSKRGTGAQPQHF. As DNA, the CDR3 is TGTGCCAGCAGCAAAAGGGGGACAGGGGCTCAGCCCCAGCATTTT.

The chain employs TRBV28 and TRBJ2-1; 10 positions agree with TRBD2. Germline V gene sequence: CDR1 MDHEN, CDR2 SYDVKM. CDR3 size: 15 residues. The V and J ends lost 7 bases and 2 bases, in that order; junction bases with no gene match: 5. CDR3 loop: CASISGLAAYNEQFF. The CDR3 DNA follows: TGTGCCAGCATTTCCGGACTAGCGGCCTACAATGAGCAGTTCTTC. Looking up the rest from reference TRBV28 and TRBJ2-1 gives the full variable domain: DVKVTQSSRYLVKRTGEKVFLECVQDMDHENMFWYRQDPGLGLRLIYFSYDVKMKEKGDIPEGYSVSREKKERFSLILESASTNQTSMYLCASISGLAAYNEQFFGPGTRLTVL.

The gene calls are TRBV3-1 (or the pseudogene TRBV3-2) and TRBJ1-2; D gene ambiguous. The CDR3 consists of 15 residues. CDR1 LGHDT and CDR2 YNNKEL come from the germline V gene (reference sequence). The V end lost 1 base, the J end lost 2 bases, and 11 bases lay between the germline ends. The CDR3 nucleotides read TGTGCCAGCAGCCAAGGGAGAGGGAACAACTATGGCTACACCTTC. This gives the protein CASSQGRGNNYGYTF.

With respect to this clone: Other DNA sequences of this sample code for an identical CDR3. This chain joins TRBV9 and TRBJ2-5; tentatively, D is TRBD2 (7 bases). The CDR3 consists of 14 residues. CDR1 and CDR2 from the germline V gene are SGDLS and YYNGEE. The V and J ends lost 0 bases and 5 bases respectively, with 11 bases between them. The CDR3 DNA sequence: TGTGCCAGCAGCGTAGCGGGGGGCTGGGAGACCCAGTACTTC. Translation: CASSVAGGWETQYF.

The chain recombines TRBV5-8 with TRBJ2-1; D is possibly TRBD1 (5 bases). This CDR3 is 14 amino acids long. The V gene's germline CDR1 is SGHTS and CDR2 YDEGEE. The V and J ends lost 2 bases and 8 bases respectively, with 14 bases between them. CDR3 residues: CASSLGVNNDEQFF. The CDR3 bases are TGTGCCAGCAGCTTAGGGGTGAACAACGATGAGCAGTTCTTC.

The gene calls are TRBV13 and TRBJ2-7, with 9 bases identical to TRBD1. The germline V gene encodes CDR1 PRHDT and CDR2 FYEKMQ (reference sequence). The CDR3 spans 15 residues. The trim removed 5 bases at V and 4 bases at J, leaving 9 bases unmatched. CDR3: CASSPGQGVIYEQYF. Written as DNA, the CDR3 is TGTGCCAGCAGCCCGGGACAGGGAGTTATTTACGAGCAGTACTTC.

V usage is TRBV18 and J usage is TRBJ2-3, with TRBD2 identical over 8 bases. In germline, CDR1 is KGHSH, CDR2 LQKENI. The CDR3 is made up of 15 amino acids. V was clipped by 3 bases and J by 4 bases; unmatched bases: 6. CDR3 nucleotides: TGTGCCAGCTCACCGATAGCGGGAAGGGCAGATACGCAGTATTTT. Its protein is CASSPIAGRADTQYF.

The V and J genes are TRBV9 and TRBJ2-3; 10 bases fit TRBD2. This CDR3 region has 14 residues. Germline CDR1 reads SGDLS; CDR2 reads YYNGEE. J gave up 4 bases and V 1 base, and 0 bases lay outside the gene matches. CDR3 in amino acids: CASSVLAGADTQYF. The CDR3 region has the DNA TGTGCCAGCAGCGTACTAGCGGGGGCAGATACGCAGTATTTT.

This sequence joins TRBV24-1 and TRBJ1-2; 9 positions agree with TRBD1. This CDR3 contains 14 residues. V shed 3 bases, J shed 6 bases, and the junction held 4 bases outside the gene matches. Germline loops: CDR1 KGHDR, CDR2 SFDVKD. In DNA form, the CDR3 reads TGTGCCACCAGTGATGGACAGGGGAAGCATGGCTACACCTTC. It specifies CATSDGQGKHGYTF.